This T cell receptor beta chain was profiled in a study of T cells after posttransplantation cyclophosphamide. CDR3 length equals 15 residues. V was pared by 6 bases and J by 4 bases, with 19 bases between. Germline-derived CDR1 and CDR2 are SEHNR and FQNEAQ (reference sequence). A marrow graft followed busulfan-fludarabine conditioning, with cyclophosphamide on days +3 and +4. General observations from the study: Later post-transplant blood repertoires were often dominated by donor CD8+ memory clones.

This clone was seen only a few times. The antigen remains unidentified. Sequencing was performed with immunoSEQ multiplex PCR; in TCRdb, only in-frame clones are kept and a portion is missing. Here the sample spans 35,000 to 40,000 clones, around four fifths being singletons. The V call is TRBV7-9, the J call TRBJ2-7, with TRBD2 as a possible D gene (5 bases). The sample consisted of CD4+ T cells sorted from blood, taken approximately 2,000 days after a stem cell transplant with posttransplant cyclophosphamide. The clonotype was recovered from a female patient between 40 and 55 years old who received an allogeneic stem cell transplant from a related donor, was CMV-positive, and had no GVHD. Some T cells may trace back to the graft donor. The CDR3 is CASSTGMREGYEQYF. The CDR3, as DNA: TGTGCCAGCAGTACGGGCATGAGGGAAGGGTACGAGCAGTACTTC.